The clone carrying this T cell receptor (beta chain) has only a few counts. The antigen remains unidentified. This entry belongs to a study of post-analysis software for immune sequencing data. Study details: Relapsing-remitting, secondary progressive and progressive-relapsing forms of multiple sclerosis all featured among disease courses.

Study observations and caveats: Diversity measured as normalized Chao1 was significantly lower in multiple sclerosis patients than in controls. Elevated frequency relative to controls characterized four or five TRBV segments in patients, TRBV5-6, TRBV5-1 and TRBV20-1 among them.

cDNA libraries of TCR beta carried unique molecular identifiers. T cells, 1 to 10 million of them, yielded approximately 530,000 cDNA molecules. TCRdb processed the PCR reads anew with MiXCR; each CDR3 protein has one entry. Among approximately 350,000 distinct CDR3 sequences, about a third were seen once, and the ten largest hold 13%. V was clipped by 7 bases and J by 3 bases; unmatched bases: 2. CDR1 is SGHKS, CDR2 YYEKEE, per germline (reference sequence). CDR3 length equals 14 residues. Sequenced: blood. V is TRBV5-5 and J is TRBJ2-1; 12 bases fit TRBD2. This TCR was sampled from a girl between 10 and 17 years old with multiple sclerosis. CDR3 amino acids: CASRTSGIYNEQFF. CDR3 in DNA: TGTGCCAGCCGGACTAGCGGGATCTACAATGAGCAGTTCTTC.